Included here is one T cell receptor beta chain sequence, with context. Antigen unknown. Unique molecular identifiers were built into the TCRbeta library. TCRdb redid the calling of the PCR reads with MiXCR, one entry per CDR3 protein. In the table there are hundreds of thousands of distinct CDR3 sequences, roughly 15% of which are singletons. This entry comes from a study of T-cell reconstitution after alpha-beta-depleted transplantation in children. Study-level findings and limits: Newly produced T cells mostly accounted for T-cell counts and diversity one year post-transplant. Day-60 TCRbeta diversity that was high in some patients was derived from surviving recipient T cells and thymic progenitors. There were reportedly several hundred expanded graft clones from which alpha-beta T cells came about two months after transplant.

The source is a male patient younger than 18 who had a stem cell transplant for acute lymphoblastic leukemia, so the T cells may come from the graft donor. The sequencing used PBMCs, mostly from graft donor cells, collected 360 days after TCRalphabeta/CD19-depleted stem cell transplant.

CDR3 nucleotide sequence: TGTGCCAGCTCACCACCGGGGTCAATCTGGCGGGGGGATCGAGGGGAGCAGTTCTTC. This encodes CASSPPGSIWRGDRGEQFF. J is TRBJ2-1 and V is TRBV18; 8 nucleotides line up with TRBD2. The trim removed 0 bases at V and 10 bases at J, leaving 20 bases unmatched. The CDR3 has 19 amino acids. Per the germline V gene, CDR1 is KGHSH and CDR2 is LQKENI.